The 6 T cell receptor beta chains below were found in one sample sequenced in a study of T cell responses to AZD1222 COVID-19 vaccine. TCRdb's copy holds only in-frame clones and misses some; the assay was immunoSEQ multiplex PCR. The sample lists about 160,000 clones; 85% to 90% were seen once. The source was peripheral blood, collected on day 0 of AZD1222 vaccination. The receptors here all came from an adult in good health.

This chain links TRBV7-9 with TRBJ1-1; no clear D. This CDR3 spans 13 amino acids. Trimming shortened V by 2 bases and J by 1 base, and 5 bases separated the two germline ends. The V gene's germline CDR1 is SEHNR and CDR2 FQNEAQ (reference sequence). In DNA, the CDR3 is TGTGCCAGCAGCTTAACTACGAACACTGAAGCTTTCTTT. It codes for CASSLTTNTEAFF.

This chain uses TRBV2 with TRBJ1-4, with TRBD1 identical over 9 bases. Germline loops: CDR1 SNHLY, CDR2 FYNNEI. The trim removed 6 bases at V and 8 bases at J, leaving 7 bases unmatched. This CDR3 is 14 amino acids long. The DNA for the CDR3 is TGTGCCAGCAGCGTAGGACAGGGGAGCGAAAAACTGTTTTTT. It encodes CASSVGQGSEKLFF.

This rearrangement joins TRBV6-1 to TRBJ2-7; D is unresolved. This CDR3 has 16 residues. Germline CDR1 and CDR2: MNHNS and SASEGT. V dropped 1 base and J dropped 0 bases, with 13 bases sitting between them. In DNA, the CDR3 is TGTGCCAGCAGTGAAGGGTTTGGCAGGAGCTCCTACGAGCAGTACGTC. Its translation is CASSEGFGRSSYEQYV.

This chain uses TRBV15 with TRBJ1-6; D gene ambiguous. The germline V gene encodes CDR1 LNHNV and CDR2 YYDKDF (reference sequence). The CDR3 extends over 14 amino acids. Trimming removed 7 bases at V and 0 bases at J, with 7 bases between. CDR3 nucleotides: TGTGCCACCACCGAGAGCTCCTATAATTCACCCCTCCACTTT. It yields the protein CATTESSYNSPLHF.

This chain joins TRBV6-4 and TRBJ1-6; TRBD1 is a possible D gene (5 bases). Deletions cut 0 bases from V and 9 bases from J, with 9 bases between. CDR1 and CDR2 (germline): MRHNA, SNTAGT. The CDR3 totals 14 residues. The CDR3 region is CASSDSSGGSPLHF. The CDR3 DNA follows: TGTGCCAGCAGTGACTCTTCCGGGGGTTCACCCCTCCACTTT.

The V gene is TRBV27, the J gene TRBJ1-6; D gene uncertain. CDR1 and CDR2 from the germline V gene are MNHEY and SMNVEV (reference sequence). CDR3 length equals 15 residues. Trimming shortened V by 3 bases and J by 10 bases, and 16 bases separated the two germline ends. This chain's CDR3 is CASSFRLESASPLHF. As DNA, the CDR3 is TGTGCCAGCAGTTTTAGGCTAGAGAGTGCCTCACCCCTCCACTTT.